The text below deals with one TCR beta chain. The sample belongs to a study of blood T cell repertoires in COVID-19. Germline CDR1 DFQATT, CDR2 SNEGSKA (reference sequence). The CDR3 sequence is 11 residues long. V shed 5 bases and J shed 4 bases, with 8 bases lying between them. Patients of the Seattle cohort, enrolled during active infection, were followed longitudinally. Assay: immunoSEQ multiplex PCR; the TCRdb copy retains only in-frame clones and omits some. The sample shows fewer than 65,000 clones, approximately 80% of them seen only once. Material for sequencing was peripheral blood. This chain uses TRBV20-1 with TRBJ2-5; D is uncertain. The receptor's source is a man younger than 45 with COVID-19, enrolled during active disease. This CDR3 is CSAPKTETQYF. The CDR3 nucleotides are TGCAGTGCTCCTAAAACAGAGACCCAGTACTTC.